One TCR beta chain is described in this entry. It has no known antigen specificity. Base qualities are missing; no much larger clone stands one base away. Libraries came from PCR. The listed sequencing device is Illumina HiSeq 2500. TCR libraries were prepared with molecular barcoding, using unique molecular identifiers to normalize TCRbeta repertoire quantification. TCRdb handled the public reads itself, with Q25 trimming in fastp and clone calling in MiXCR, and kept productive beta chains. Entries are consolidated by CDR3 protein sequence, retaining the most common genes and DNA. Within this sample are some 500,000 distinct CDR3 sequences, with approximately 20% of them counted one time only. The leading ten clones occupy approximately 3% of the sample. Trimmed from V: 3 bases; trimmed from J: 6 bases; junction bases lacking a gene match: 6. The CDR3, cysteine through phenylalanine, is 14 amino acids long. Just the 42-base CDR3 DNA is kept, in frame starting at base 1. CDR1 MGHRA and CDR2 YSYEKL are derived from the germline V gene.

This specimen belongs to a study of T-cell reconstitution after alpha-beta-depleted transplantation in children (dated by TCRdb to 2016 to 2018). Background for the entire study: Using TCR repertoire profiling, the study quantitatively followed how T-cell immune reconstitution unfolded in children after TCRalphabeta/CD19-depleted allogeneic hematopoietic cell transplantation.

This specimen consisted of PBMCs from the stem cell graft donor, obtained from the stem cell graft. The sequence was collected from a human donor who donated a stem cell graft to a child with acute lymphoblastic leukemia. The chain was built from TRBV4-1 and TRBJ2-7; 9 middle bases align to TRBD1. In nucleotide form, the sequence is TGCGCCAGCAGCCAGGGGACAGGGCTTTTCGAGCAGTACTTC. Translation gives CASSQGTGLFEQYF.